What follows is one T cell receptor beta chain and its context. Antigen: not known. This record comes from a study of CD4 T cells in relation to SARS-CoV-2 and coronaviruses. Across the whole study: Convalescent donors were aged about 21 to 75, with median roughly 42 years. Regarding the study as a whole: Samples before the pandemic and after infection were not matched within any donor. Crossreactive clones expanded significantly less to SARS-CoV-2 than monoreactive clones.

Clones were read by immunoSEQ multiplex PCR, and TCRdb kept only the in-frame ones, dropping some. The table has tens of thousands of clones, approximately 83% seen once; the top ten hold roughly 3%. The CDR3 covers 13 residues. Per the germline V gene, CDR1 is GTSNPN and CDR2 is SVGIG (reference sequence). Trimming stripped 0 bases from V and 2 bases from J, with 8 bases between. The clonotype comes from an adult with COVID-19. This chain uses TRBV30 with TRBJ2-7; D not resolved. Sequencing was carried out using memory CD4+ T cells from PBMCs. CDR3 loop: CAWSVKGAYEQYF. The CDR3 region has the DNA TGTGCCTGGAGTGTAAAGGGCGCCTACGAGCAGTACTTC.